This T cell receptor (beta chain) emerged from a study of spatial heterogeneity in lung cancer. MiXCR was run by TCRdb on the 5' RACE reads, yielding one entry per CDR3 protein. Among tens of thousands of distinct CDR3 sequences listed, roughly 5% were seen once. A word on this clonotype: As yet, its antigen is unknown.

Whole-study results and caveats: Whereas they appeared in blood less at follow-up, ubiquitous expanded tumor TCRs appeared there more at resection.

Germline CDR1 SGDLS, CDR2 YYNGEE. The junction had 3 bases not matched to a gene; V was cut back by 1 base and J by 2 bases. This CDR3 spans 16 amino acids. Time point meaning: sample taken at primary tumor resection. No cell sorting; template was whole RNA from tumor, lung tissue or PBMC. A total of approximately 75 untreated early-stage non-small cell lung cancer patients served as donors. The sequence came from a female donor with early-stage non-small cell lung cancer. This sequence joins TRBV9 and TRBJ1-3, with 10 nucleotides matching TRBD1. The sample in question was PBMCs, obtained at surgery. CDR3: CASSVSGTGAGNTIYF. CDR3 sequence (DNA): TGTGCCAGCAGCGTATCAGGGACAGGGGCTGGAAACACCATATATTTT.